These 11 T cell receptor beta chains came from one sample sequenced in a study of T cell changes during pregnancy in multiple sclerosis. The table came from immunoSEQ multiplex PCR; TCRdb's copy has only in-frame clones and leaves some out. The data contain roughly 100,000 clones, about nine tenths of them singletons. The specimen was peripheral blood, collected in the second trimester of pregnancy. The origin of the receptors is a female donor with multiple sclerosis, enrolled in a pregnancy study.

The rearrangement links TRBV19 to TRBJ2-5, with 9 bases that match TRBD2. Trimming took 4 bases from V and 6 from J; bases not matched to a gene: 9. The length of the CDR3 is 15 residues. Germline loops: CDR1 LNHDA, CDR2 SQIVND (reference sequence). The CDR3 bases are TGTGCCAGTAGTACGAGCGGGAGGAACCCACAGACCCAGTACTTC. Translating it yields CASSTSGRNPQTQYF.

The V gene is TRBV7-2, the J gene TRBJ2-5; 10 positions match TRBD2. The CDR3 covers 15 residues. Germline V CDR1 and CDR2: SGHTA, FQGNSA. V was pared by 4 bases and J by 5 bases, with 7 bases of the junction left unmatched. The CDR3: CASSSPGLASETQYF. The DNA for the CDR3 is TGTGCCAGCAGCTCACCGGGACTAGCGAGTGAGACCCAGTACTTC.

The chain is built from TRBV5-1 and TRBJ2-1; D not certain. The CDR3 sequence is 14 residues long. Trimming stripped 6 bases from V and 10 bases from J, with 20 bases between. Germline lookup yields CDR1 SGHRS and CDR2 YFSETQ. As DNA, the CDR3 is TGCGCCAGCACTCTAGGCTCGATGCAAGCAGAGCAGTTCTTC. As protein: CASTLGSMQAEQFF. The full variable domain, completed using reference TRBV5-1 and TRBJ2-1, is KAGVTQTPRYLIKTRGQQVTLSCSPISGHRSVSWYQQTPGQGLQFLFEYFSETQRNKGNFPGRFSGRQFSNSRSEMNVSTLELGDSALYLCASTLGSMQAEQFFGPGTRLTVL.

This clone was seen a single time. V is TRBV11-3 and J is TRBJ2-7; 7 nucleotides match TRBD1. The V and J ends lost 4 bases and 3 bases, in that order; junction bases with no gene match: 12. The CDR3 is made up of 16 amino acids. The germline V gene has CDR1 SGHNT and CDR2 YENEEA. This chain's CDR3 is CASSSGRGTPFYEQYF. As DNA, the CDR3 is TGTGCCAGCAGCTCTGGCAGGGGGACACCCTTCTACGAGCAGTACTTC.

This clone has a single count. The V and J genes are TRBV5-1 and TRBJ2-7; TRBD1 aligns across 12 bases. CDR1 and CDR2 (germline): SGHRS, YFSETQ. CDR3 length: 18 amino acids. Losses at the gene ends were 2 bases for V and 4 bases for J; bases not matched to a gene: 13. The CDR3 nucleotides read TGCGCCAGCAGCTTTTGGGGAGGGACAGGGGGCGGTTTATACGAGCAGTACTTC. This encodes CASSFWGGTGGGLYEQYF.

This chain links TRBV7-2 with TRBJ1-2; D uncertain. V was clipped by 10 bases and J by 3 bases, with 21 bases between them. The CDR3 runs to 15 residues. Germline CDR1 reads SGHTA; CDR2 reads FQGNSA. The CDR3 coding sequence is TGTGCCATCGGATTAGGAGGATGGTACGACTATGGCTACACCTTC. Protein sequence: CAIGLGGWYDYGYTF.

This sequence joins TRBV9 and TRBJ1-4; D is perhaps TRBD1 (6 bases). Germline V gives CDR1 SGDLS, CDR2 YYNGEE. The CDR3 spans 15 residues. The V gene lost 3 bases and the J gene lost 8 bases, with 17 bases spanning the gap. DNA of the CDR3: TGTGCCAGCAGCGCTTCCGGGACATTGATGGAAAAACTGTTTTTT. It specifies CASSASGTLMEKLFF.

The chain recombines TRBV28 with TRBJ2-3; maybe TRBD1 (6 bases). Germline lookup yields CDR1 MDHEN and CDR2 SYDVKM. The CDR3 has 16 amino acids. Trimming removed 3 bases from V and 3 bases from J, with 16 bases in between. The CDR3, as DNA: TGTGCCAGCAGTTTTTTGGGGGCCCCGGGGACAGATACGCAGTATTTT. Its translation: CASSFLGAPGTDTQYF. Complete variable domain (other parts from reference TRBV28 and TRBJ2-3): DVKVTQSSRYLVKRTGEKVFLECVQDMDHENMFWYRQDPGLGLRLIYFSYDVKMKEKGDIPEGYSVSREKKERFSLILESASTNQTSMYLCASSFLGAPGTDTQYFGPGTRLTVL.

The chain carries TRBV7-8 and TRBJ1-2; possible D gene TRBD1, 6 bases. The germline V and J ends were trimmed by 4 bases and 6 bases, with 24 bases remaining between them. Germline CDR1 reads SGHVS; CDR2 reads FQNEAQ. The CDR3 loop spans 17 amino acids. The CDR3 loop is CASSSRAAGTSVDGYTF. CDR3 in DNA: TGTGCCAGCAGCTCCCGCGCCGCCGGGACATCCGTGGATGGCTACACCTTC.

The rearrangement uses TRBV27 and TRBJ2-7; 8 bases match TRBD1. This CDR3 region has 12 residues. Germline CDR1 MNHEY, CDR2 SMNVEV (reference sequence). The ends lost 5 bases at V and 6 bases at J; junction bases unmatched: 3. The CDR3 bases are TGTGCCAGCAGTCCGGACAGGGTCGAGCAGTACTTC. It specifies CASSPDRVEQYF.

The chain is built from TRBV28 and TRBJ1-5; D remains unclear. CDR1 and CDR2 (germline): MDHEN, SYDVKM. The CDR3 length is 11 residues. V was shortened by 4 bases and J by 11 bases, with 9 bases between the two germline ends. The CDR3 region is CASSSPVAQHF. In nucleotides, the CDR3 is TGTGCCAGCAGTTCGCCGGTCGCCCAGCATTTT.